One and the same sample provided the 28 T cell receptor beta chains below, sequenced in a study of blood T cell repertoires in COVID-19. Measured with immunoSEQ multiplex PCR; TCRdb has only the in-frame clones, and not every one. The sample records over 110,000 clones, approximately 91% being singletons. Sequencing was performed on peripheral blood. The receptors were sampled from a man between 65 and 79 years old with acute or convalescent COVID-19.

This rearrangement joins TRBV3-1 (or the pseudogene TRBV3-2) to TRBJ2-2; 8 nucleotides line up with TRBD1. The germline V gene encodes CDR1 LGHDT and CDR2 YNNKEL (reference sequence). This CDR3 contains 14 residues. Trimming took 4 bases from V and 4 from J; bases not matched to a gene: 2. The CDR3, as DNA: TGTGCCAGCAGCCCGGACAGGGCCACCGGGGAGCTGTTTTTT. Translated: CASSPDRATGELFF.

This clone appeared a single time. The chain links TRBV7-3 to TRBJ2-3; TRBD1 agrees at 10 bases. The germline V gene encodes CDR1 SGHTA and CDR2 FQGTGA. The V gene end was trimmed by 5 bases and the J gene end by 5 bases; junction bases not matched to a gene: 7. The CDR3 length is 15 residues. The CDR3 here is CASSEGQGLQDTQYF. CDR3 DNA: TGTGCCAGCAGCGAGGGACAGGGGTTGCAAGATACGCAGTATTTT.

The chain employs TRBV20-1 and TRBJ2-3, with 13 positions matching TRBD2. The CDR3 is 13 residues long. CDR1 DFQATT and CDR2 SNEGSKA come from the germline V gene (reference sequence). Trimming took 3 bases from V and 12 from J; bases not matched to a gene: 6. This CDR3 is CSASLLAGGPQYF. The DNA for the CDR3 is TGCAGTGCTAGTCTACTAGCGGGAGGGCCTCAGTATTTT.

The rearrangement links TRBV19 to TRBJ1-1; D gene ambiguous. CDR3 length: 15 residues. V lost 10 bases and J 6 bases, leaving 24 bases between the germline ends. Germline CDR1 LNHDA, CDR2 SQIVND (reference sequence). CDR3 residues: CATPLGRGPRAEAFF. The CDR3 DNA reads as TGTGCCACCCCCCTAGGACGCGGGCCTCGAGCTGAAGCTTTCTTT.

J is TRBJ1-6 and V is TRBV9; 7 positions match TRBD1. The CDR3 is 15 residues long. V lost 3 bases and J lost 6; bases outside the gene matches: 6. The V gene's germline CDR1 is SGDLS and CDR2 YYNGEE. The CDR3 loop reads CASSGEGAVNSPLHF. As DNA, the CDR3 is TGTGCCAGCAGCGGAGAGGGGGCCGTTAATTCACCCCTCCACTTT. Full variable domain (missing parts from reference TRBV9 and TRBJ1-6): DSGVTQTPKHLITATGQRVTLRCSPRSGDLSVYWYQQSLDQGLQFLIQYYNGEERAKGNILERFSAQQFPDLHSELNLSSLELGDSALYFCASSGEGAVNSPLHFGNGTRLTVT.

The chain carries TRBV7-8 and TRBJ2-1; D might be TRBD2 (5 bases). The CDR3 sequence is 16 residues long. Germline V gene lookup returns CDR1 SGHVS and CDR2 FQNEAQ. V shed 5 bases and J shed 2 bases, with 16 bases lying between them. CDR3: CASSPTRESPYNEQFF. The DNA of the CDR3 is TGTGCCAGCAGCCCTACTAGGGAAAGCCCCTACAATGAGCAGTTCTTC.

The genes are TRBV7-2 and TRBJ1-2, with D possibly TRBD1 on 5 matching bases. CDR1 and CDR2 (germline): SGHTA, FQGNSA. Trimming pared 5 bases from V and 0 bases from J, leaving 16 bases between. This CDR3 has 16 amino acids. The CDR3 nucleotides are TGTGCCAGCAGCCAGGGAGGGGAAAGGTCTAACTATGGCTACACCTTC. It yields the protein CASSQGGERSNYGYTF.

The J gene is TRBJ2-7, the V gene TRBV7-9, with D maybe TRBD2 (5 bases). Germline V gives CDR1 SEHNR, CDR2 FQNEAQ (reference sequence). This CDR3 has 16 amino acids. V shed 5 bases and J shed 2 bases, with 19 bases lying between them. The CDR3 region is CASSHSDEGDPYEQYF. The CDR3 region has the DNA TGTGCCAGCAGCCACTCGGATGAGGGCGATCCCTACGAGCAGTACTTC.

This clone has just a few counts. V gene TRBV6-1 combines with J gene TRBJ1-3, with 11 bases identical to TRBD1. V lost 4 bases, J lost 0 bases, and 2 bases stayed unmatched. Germline V gives CDR1 MNHNS, CDR2 SASEGT. CDR3 length equals 16 residues. CDR3 in amino acids: CASSGTGGYSGNTIYF. The DNA of the CDR3 is TGTGCCAGCAGTGGGACAGGGGGCTACTCTGGAAACACCATATATTTT.

The chain is built from TRBV18 and TRBJ2-3, with a possible D match to TRBD1 (6 bases). This CDR3 contains 16 residues. V was pared by 3 bases and J by 0 bases, with 13 bases between. Germline lookup yields CDR1 KGHSH and CDR2 LQKENI. The CDR3 is CASSPGAGVSTDTQYF. CDR3 coding DNA: TGTGCCAGCTCACCGGGGGCAGGGGTCAGCACAGATACGCAGTATTTT. Full variable domain (missing parts from reference TRBV18 and TRBJ2-3): NAGVMQNPRHLVRRRGQEARLRCSPMKGHSHVYWYRQLPEEGLKFMVYLQKENIIDESGMPKERFSAEFPKEGPSILRIQQVVRGDSAAYFCASSPGAGVSTDTQYFGPGTRLTVL.

This clone was seen a handful of times. The chain carries TRBV7-3 and TRBJ2-3; D may be TRBD2 (5 bases). The CDR3 extends over 15 amino acids. CDR1 and CDR2 from the germline V gene are SGHTA and FQGTGA. Between the trimmed V and J ends, which lost 5 bases and 4 bases, there was a span of 16 bases. The CDR3 loop is CASSPGLSRADTQYF. The CDR3 DNA follows: TGTGCCAGCAGCCCCGGACTCTCTCGTGCAGATACGCAGTATTTT.

The rearrangement links TRBV6-5 to TRBJ1-2; 9 bases align to TRBD1. J gave up 6 bases and V 0 bases, and 2 bases lay outside the gene matches. The CDR3 consists of 14 residues. The V gene's germline CDR1 is MNHEY and CDR2 SVGAGI. The DNA for the CDR3 is TGTGCCAGCAGTTACTCGGGACAGGGTGATGGCTACACCTTC. It translates to CASSYSGQGDGYTF.

This sequence joins TRBV24-1 and TRBJ2-1, with 9 bases fitting TRBD2. Germline values: CDR1 KGHDR, CDR2 SFDVKD. V shed 4 bases, J shed 3 bases, and the junction held 12 bases outside the gene matches. This CDR3 spans 18 amino acids. For the CDR3, the DNA is TGTGCCACCAGTGACTTTAACCCCACAGCGGGAGGCTACAATGAGCAGTTCTTC. This sequence encodes CATSDFNPTAGGYNEQFF.

J is TRBJ2-6 and V is TRBV7-6, with 9 bases lining up with TRBD2. Germline CDR1 is SGHVS and CDR2 is FNYEAQ. The length of the CDR3 is 17 residues. V shed 4 bases, J shed 0 bases, and the junction held 4 bases outside the gene matches. The DNA for the CDR3 is TGTGCCAGCAGCTCCGGGACTAGCCCCTCTGGGGCCAACGTCCTGACTTTC. This gives the protein CASSSGTSPSGANVLTF.

This sequence joins TRBV11-2 and TRBJ1-3, with unresolved D. Per germline, CDR1 SGHAT and CDR2 FQNNGV. The CDR3 runs to 14 residues. V was cut by 3 bases and J by 3 bases, with 9 bases left in between. The CDR3 protein is CASSLGPGGNTIYF. The DNA of the CDR3 is TGTGCCAGCAGCTTGGGTCCGGGTGGAAACACCATATATTTT.

V and J are TRBV4-2 and TRBJ2-1; D unresolved. This CDR3 has 17 amino acids. The germline V and J ends were trimmed by 3 bases and 7 bases, with 22 bases remaining between them. Germline V CDR1 and CDR2: LGHNA, YNFKEQ. The CDR3 loop is CASSQTSSLVWKNEQFF. CDR3 nucleotides: TGTGCCAGCAGCCAGACCTCTAGTCTAGTTTGGAAAAATGAGCAGTTCTTC.

The chain has TRBV27 and TRBJ2-7; no reliable D call. The V end lost 5 bases, the J end lost 1 base, and 12 bases lay between the germline ends. Germline V gives CDR1 MNHEY, CDR2 SMNVEV (reference sequence). The CDR3 runs to 14 residues. The CDR3 loop reads CASSPTGVSYEQYF. The CDR3, as DNA: TGTGCCAGCAGTCCCACCGGTGTTTCCTACGAGCAGTACTTC.

This clone showed up just once. V gene TRBV25-1 combines with J gene TRBJ2-1; D ambiguous. There are 16 residues in the CDR3. Trimming cost V 3 bases and J 0 bases, with 12 bases left between them. Germline V gene sequence: CDR1 MGHDK, CDR2 SYGVNS. The CDR3 coding sequence is TGTGCCAGCAGTGATTCGACACGCCGCTCCTACAATGAGCAGTTCTTC. This encodes CASSDSTRRSYNEQFF.

The chain has TRBV18 and TRBJ2-7, with D possibly matching TRBD2 (6 bases). V gave up 0 bases and J gave up 2 bases, with 14 bases separating them. The CDR3 contains 16 residues. CDR1 is KGHSH, CDR2 LQKENI, per germline. Here the CDR3 DNA reads TGTGCCAGCTCACCACCTAGCGGCGGGAACGCCTACGAGCAGTACTTC. It yields the protein CASSPPSGGNAYEQYF. Full variable domain (outside the CDR3, taken from reference TRBV18 and TRBJ2-7): NAGVMQNPRHLVRRRGQEARLRCSPMKGHSHVYWYRQLPEEGLKFMVYLQKENIIDESGMPKERFSAEFPKEGPSILRIQQVVRGDSAAYFCASSPPSGGNAYEQYFGPGTRLTVT.

The sample holds one count of this clone. J is TRBJ1-6 and V is TRBV6-1, with TRBD1 matching over 8 bases. The V gene end was trimmed by 3 bases and the J gene end by 6 bases; junction bases not matched to a gene: 4. The germline CDR1 and CDR2 sequences are MNHNS and SASEGT. CDR3 size: 15 residues. Here the CDR3 DNA reads TGTGCCAGCAGTGATCAGGGGGCGGGTAATTCACCCCTCCACTTT. Its translation: CASSDQGAGNSPLHF.

The chain couples TRBV29-1 to TRBJ1-1; D not certain. Germline V gives CDR1 SQVTM, CDR2 ANQGSEA. The CDR3 length is 17 residues. V lost 0 bases and J lost 0, with 17 bases in between. As DNA, the CDR3 is TGCAGCGTTGAAGATCCTCGAGGAGTCGCCCTGAACACTGAAGCTTTCTTT. It translates to CSVEDPRGVALNTEAFF.

The V and J genes are TRBV19 and TRBJ1-1; D is unclear. Germline V CDR1 and CDR2: LNHDA, SQIVND (reference sequence). This CDR3 comprises 14 residues. V was pared by 4 bases and J by 0 bases, with 9 bases between. As DNA, the CDR3 is TGTGCCAGTAGTAGTCAGATCATGAACACTGAAGCTTTCTTT. Residues: CASSSQIMNTEAFF.

This rearrangement joins TRBV5-4 to TRBJ2-3, with 13 bases that match TRBD2. The germline V gene has CDR1 SGHNT and CDR2 YYREEE (reference sequence). The ends lost 4 bases at V and 2 bases at J; junction bases unmatched: 13. This CDR3 has 19 amino acids. CDR3 protein: CASSMTPGTSGDTTDTQYF. For the CDR3, the DNA is TGTGCCAGCAGCATGACCCCCGGGACTAGCGGGGATACCACAGATACGCAGTATTTT.

This clone was counted a single time. The DNA for the CDR3 is TGTGCCAGCAGTCTCCCGGGACAGGGGACTGAAGCTTTCTTT. Protein: CASSLPGQGTEAFF. The chain combines TRBV6-5 with TRBJ1-1; 10 bases line up with TRBD1. J lost 5 bases, V lost 5 bases, and 5 bases had no gene match. Germline values: CDR1 MNHEY, CDR2 SVGAGI. The CDR3 covers 14 residues.

V and J are TRBV12-3 or TRBV12-4 and TRBJ1-2; D is possibly TRBD1 (6 bases). The CDR3 runs to 12 residues. V lost 6 bases to trimming and J lost 8 bases, with 13 bases between them. The CDR3 region has the DNA TGTGCCAGCAGGACACAGGGCCACGGCTACACCTTC. This gives the protein CASRTQGHGYTF.

V and J are TRBV7-9 and TRBJ1-6; D perhaps matches TRBD1 (5 bases). Germline-derived CDR1 and CDR2 are SEHNR and FQNEAQ (reference sequence). The V end was cut by 0 bases, the J end by 8 bases, with 11 bases between. The CDR3 length is 15 residues. CDR3 sequence reads: CASSLAGQGDSPLHF. As DNA, the CDR3 is TGTGCCAGCAGCTTAGCAGGGCAGGGTGATTCACCCCTCCACTTT.

This chain connects TRBV27 to TRBJ2-7; no clear D. V was trimmed by 4 bases and J by 6 bases, leaving 13 bases between them. CDR3 length: 13 residues. Germline CDR1 and CDR2: MNHEY and SMNVEV (reference sequence). As DNA, the CDR3 is TGTGCCAGCAGTTCCCCTCCTTTCCTCGAGCAGTACTTC. It specifies CASSSPPFLEQYF.

The chain recombines TRBV2 with TRBJ1-1, with 9 bases fitting TRBD1. The germline V gene encodes CDR1 SNHLY and CDR2 FYNNEI. CDR3 length: 13 amino acids. V shed 8 bases, J shed 5 bases, and the junction held 6 bases outside the gene matches. CDR3 coding DNA: TGTGCCAGCTTGACAGGGGGTTTGACTGAAGCTTTCTTT. Residues: CASLTGGLTEAFF.